This TCR beta chain emerged from a study of neurological immune-mediated disorders. Study results and caveats: Among expanded clones, no CDR3 amino acid sequences were shared across subjects, a pattern suggesting private repertoires in all groups.

This clonotype was observed at least ten times. Its antigen remains unknown. TCRdb called the 5' RACE reads again in MiXCR, with one record for every CDR3 protein. The data contain some 15,000 distinct CDR3 sequences, 10% of them singletons. The CDR3 covers 18 residues. V lost 3 bases to trimming and J lost 8 bases; unmatched junction nucleotides: 13. The germline V gene encodes CDR1 MNHEY and CDR2 SVGEGT. The specimen sequenced was PBMCs. The sequence came from a woman in her thirties or forties in good health. The genes are TRBV6-2 or TRBV6-3 and TRBJ2-2; 12 bases fit TRBD2. The CDR3, as DNA: TGTGCCAGCAGTTATTTACGGAGACTAGCGGGAGATATGGGGGAGCTGTTTTTT. Translated, it gives CASSYLRRLAGDMGELFF.